The present entry profiles one T cell receptor beta chain with its context. This specimen comes from a study of cytotoxic CD8 clonotypes in ibrutinib-treated CLL. Study background: Patients: eleven to twelve relapsed/refractory, some 15 treatment-naive, approximately 18 IGHV unmutated. Mean per-sample yields comprised roughly 260,000 productive templates and 94,082 productive rearrangements.

Per the germline V gene, CDR1 is SNHLY and CDR2 is FYNNEI. V was clipped by 4 bases and J by 4 bases, with 13 bases between them. The CDR3 length is 14 residues. Only in-frame clones appear in the TCRdb table, and some are missing; sequencing was by immunoSEQ multiplex PCR. The sample has 15,000 to 20,000 clones; approximately 81% are singletons. The sequencing used PBMCs, collected before ibrutinib treatment. The receptor was isolated from a human donor with chronic lymphocytic leukemia. The chain couples TRBV2 to TRBJ1-2; the D is unclear. CDR3 protein: CASSARRAVYGYTF. For the CDR3, the DNA is TGTGCCAGCAGTGCCCGTAGGGCAGTCTATGGCTACACCTTC.